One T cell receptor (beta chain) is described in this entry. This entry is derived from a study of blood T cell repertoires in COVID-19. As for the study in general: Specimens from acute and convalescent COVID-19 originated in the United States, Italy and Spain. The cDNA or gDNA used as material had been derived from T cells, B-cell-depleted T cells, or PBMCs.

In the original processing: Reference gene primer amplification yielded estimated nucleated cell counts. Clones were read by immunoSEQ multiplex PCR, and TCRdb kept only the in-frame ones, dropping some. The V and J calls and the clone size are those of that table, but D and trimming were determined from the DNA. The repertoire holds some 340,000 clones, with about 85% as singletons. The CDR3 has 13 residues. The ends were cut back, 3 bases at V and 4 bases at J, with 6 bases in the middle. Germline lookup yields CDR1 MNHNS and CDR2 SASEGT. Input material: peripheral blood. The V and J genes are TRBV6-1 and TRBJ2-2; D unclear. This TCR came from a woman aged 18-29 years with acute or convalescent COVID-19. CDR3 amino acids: CASSDRFTGELFF. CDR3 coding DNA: TGTGCCAGCAGTGATCGGTTCACCGGGGAGCTGTTTTTT.